This T cell receptor (beta chain) was captured in a study of cytomegalovirus exposure and HLA in healthy donors. Between the trimmed V and J ends, which lost 6 bases and 8 bases, there was a span of 22 bases. CDR1 and CDR2 from the germline V gene are MNHEY and SVGAGI. The CDR3 has 15 residues. Only in-frame clones appear in the TCRdb table, and some are missing; sequencing was by immunoSEQ multiplex PCR. The sample yields 40,000 to 55,000 clones, roughly 93% seen once. The V gene is TRBV6-5, the J gene TRBJ1-2; D is undetermined. This TCR was recovered from a woman under 30 in good health and CMV-seronegative. Sequenced material: PBMCs. The CDR3 nucleotides read TGTGCCAGCAGGGGTCGACTAGGGTCCGAGACAGGCTACACCTTC. This gives the protein CASRGRLGSETGYTF.